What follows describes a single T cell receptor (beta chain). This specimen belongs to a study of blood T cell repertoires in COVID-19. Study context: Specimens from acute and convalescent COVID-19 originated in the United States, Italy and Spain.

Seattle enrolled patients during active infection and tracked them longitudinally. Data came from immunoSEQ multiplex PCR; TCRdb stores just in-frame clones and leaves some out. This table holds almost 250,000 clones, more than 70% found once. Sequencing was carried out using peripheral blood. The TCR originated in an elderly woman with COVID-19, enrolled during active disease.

CDR3 in amino acids: CASSPTAKSSGYTF. The CDR3 DNA follows: TGTGCCAGCAGCCCGACAGCTAAATCGAGCGGCTACACCTTC. The rearrangement uses TRBV14 and TRBJ1-2, with D perhaps matching TRBD1 (5 bases). V was cut by 4 bases and J by 8 bases, with 17 bases left in between. The germline V gene encodes CDR1 SGHDN and CDR2 FVKESK. CDR3 length: 14 amino acids.